This TCR beta chain was profiled in a study of metastatic and nonmetastatic thyroid tumors. Overall study context: Comparative analysis of repertoires was undertaken across blood and tumor or nodule tissue obtained from malignant and benign thyroid patients.

Not a single patient had been given any form of treatment at any point before undergoing thyroid surgery. Authors' data handling: Clinicopathological groups differed in CDR3, with these differences serving to build a distant-metastasis classifier for papillary thyroid cancer. With MiXCR, TCRdb called clones anew from the PCR reads. The V and J calls reflect TCRdb's pipeline rather than the authors' work. This table has some 22,000 clones, around 16% appearing once. The germline CDR1 and CDR2 sequences are SGHTS and YDEGEE. The CDR3 spans 13 residues. V was cut by 4 bases and J by 4 bases, with 10 bases left in between. General observations from the study: Significantly greater TCR beta diversity was reportedly found in malignant thyroid tumors than in benign nodules (in blood and tumor).

This clone was recorded many times. The target antigen is unknown. The source of this sequence is a male donor with papillary thyroid cancer or a benign thyroid nodule (not recorded which). Some clones in this sample may be carry-over from other donors' samples. V and J are TRBV5-8 and TRBJ2-3; possible D gene TRBD1, 5 bases. Sequencing input: blood. The CDR3 DNA follows: TGTGCCAGCAGCATCGACAGTTCAGATACGCAGTATTTT. Protein product: CASSIDSSDTQYF.